This T cell receptor (beta chain) was profiled in a study of blood T cell repertoires in COVID-19. Study processing details: Amplification with reference gene primers provided the estimates of nucleated cell counts. TCRdb keeps only in-frame clones here, not all; method: immunoSEQ multiplex PCR. V, J and clone size are those of that table, while D and trimming were read from the DNA. The sample gives about 72,000 clones, 70% to 90% of which show up once; approximately 11% is in the top ten. Input material: peripheral blood. The receptor's source is a man in his 70s with active or convalescent COVID-19.

CDR3 amino acids: CASSRREYADTQYF. CDR3 in DNA: TGTGCCAGCAGCAGGCGGGAGTATGCAGATACGCAGTATTTT. The chain employs TRBV6-5 and TRBJ2-3; the match to TRBD2 covers 7 bases. Germline CDR1 and CDR2: MNHEY and SVGAGI. Trimming took 6 bases from V and 4 from J; bases not matched to a gene: 7. CDR3 size: 14 residues.